This TCR beta chain was sequenced for a study of T cells in Graves' hyperthyroidism and ophthalmopathy. Study at large: At initial diagnosis, before any treatment had begun, peripheral blood was obtained.

Regarding the study as a whole: In the analysis, a 13 V-J model separated ophthalmopathy from stable hyperthyroidism.

Ophthalmopathy cases scored 3 or more on the Clinical Activity Score and 4 or more on NOSPECS grade, with duration below 3 months. Together with thyroid ultrasound, orbital computed tomography, serum thyroxine and TRAb, clinical symptoms were used for diagnoses. This clonotype was seen just once. Its specificity is unknown. Germline CDR1 SGHNT, CDR2 YENEEA. The junction had 13 bases not matched to a gene; V was cut back by 5 bases and J by 12 bases. The CDR3 contains 14 residues. Amplification targeted TCR beta CDR3 regions from RNA transcripts. The TCR CDR3 first-round RT-PCR relied on the HTBI primer set. TCRdb re-analysed the multiplex PCR reads in MiXCR, keeping a single row per CDR3 protein. The data contain about 600,000 distinct CDR3 sequences, 14% of them singletons.

Sequences were obtained from blood. The chain is built from TRBV11-3 and TRBJ2-1, with 7 bases fitting TRBD2. The sequence came from a woman between 18 and 29 years old with Graves' ophthalmopathy. CDR3 amino acids: CASSRTSAEGGQFF. CDR3 nucleotide sequence: TGTGCCAGCAGCCGAACTAGCGCGGAAGGCGGGCAGTTCTTC.